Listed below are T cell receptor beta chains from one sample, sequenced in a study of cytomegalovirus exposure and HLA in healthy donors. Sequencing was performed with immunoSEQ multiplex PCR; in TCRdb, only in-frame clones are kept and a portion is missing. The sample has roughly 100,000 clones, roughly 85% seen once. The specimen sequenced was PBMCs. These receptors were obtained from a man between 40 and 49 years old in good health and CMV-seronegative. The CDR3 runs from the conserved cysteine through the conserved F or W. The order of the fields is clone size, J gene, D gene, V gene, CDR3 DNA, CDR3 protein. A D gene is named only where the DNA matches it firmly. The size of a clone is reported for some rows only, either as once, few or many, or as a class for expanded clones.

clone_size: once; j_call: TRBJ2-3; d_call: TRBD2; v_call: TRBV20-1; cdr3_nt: TGCAGTGCGGCGGGGGAGGATACGCAGTATTTT; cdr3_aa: CSAAGEDTQYF
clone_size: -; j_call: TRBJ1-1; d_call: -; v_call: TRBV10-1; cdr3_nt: TGCGCCAGCAGTGATAGGGAGAGGACTGAAGCTTTCTTT; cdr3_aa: CASSDRERTEAFF
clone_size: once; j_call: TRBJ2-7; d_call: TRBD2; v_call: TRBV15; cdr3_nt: TGTGCCACCAGCCCGGGGGGGCTCAGTCCCGACAGATTCTCCTACGAGCAGTACTTC; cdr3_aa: CATSPGGLSPDRFSYEQYF
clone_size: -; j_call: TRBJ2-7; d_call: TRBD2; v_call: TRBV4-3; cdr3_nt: TGCGCCAGCAGCCAAGATCTAGCGGGGTGGTACGAGCAGTACTTC; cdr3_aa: CASSQDLAGWYEQYF
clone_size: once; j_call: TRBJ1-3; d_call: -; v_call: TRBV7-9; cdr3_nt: TGTGCCAGCAGCTCCGCAGGGTACTCTGGAAACACCATATATTTT; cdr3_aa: CASSSAGYSGNTIYF
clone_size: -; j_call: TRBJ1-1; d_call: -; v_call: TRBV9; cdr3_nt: TGTGCCAGCAGCGTTACAGTGAACACTGAAGCTTTCTTT; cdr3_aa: CASSVTVNTEAFF
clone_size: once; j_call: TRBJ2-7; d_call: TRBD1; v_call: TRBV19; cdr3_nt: TGTGCCAGTAGTATAGATGACAGGGGATTCTACGAGCAGTACTTC; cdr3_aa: CASSIDDRGFYEQYF
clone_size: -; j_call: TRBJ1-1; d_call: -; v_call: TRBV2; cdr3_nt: TGTGCCAGCTTACGGAGGGCATTGAACACTGAAGCTTTCTTT; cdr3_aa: CASLRRALNTEAFF
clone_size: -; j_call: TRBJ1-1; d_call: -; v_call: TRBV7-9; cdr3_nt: TGTGCCAGCAGCTCCGAGGGCTTGAACACTGAAGCTTTCTTT; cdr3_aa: CASSSEGLNTEAFF
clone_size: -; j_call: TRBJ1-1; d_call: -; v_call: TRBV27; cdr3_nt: TGTGCCAGCAGTTTATCATCAGGGTCCCTGGCTTTCTTT; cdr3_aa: CASSLSSGSLAFF
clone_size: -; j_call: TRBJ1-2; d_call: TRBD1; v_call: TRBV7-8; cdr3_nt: TGTGCCAGCAGCCTCGCGAGGACAGGGGCCCTAAATAACTATGGCTACACCTTC; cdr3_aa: CASSLARTGALNNYGYTF
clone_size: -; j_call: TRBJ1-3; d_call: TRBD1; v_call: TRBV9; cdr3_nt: TGTGCCAGCAGCGAGACAGGGGCCGGAAACACCATATATTTT; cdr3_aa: CASSETGAGNTIYF
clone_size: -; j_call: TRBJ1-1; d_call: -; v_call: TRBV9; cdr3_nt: TGTGCCAGCAGCGGACTACAGTCTGAAGCTTTCTTT; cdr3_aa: CASSGLQSEAFF
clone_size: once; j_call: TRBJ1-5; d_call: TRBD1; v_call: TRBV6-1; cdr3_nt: TGTGCCAGCAGTCCGGGACAGGTCTATCAGCCCCAGCATTTT; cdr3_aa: CASSPGQVYQPQHF
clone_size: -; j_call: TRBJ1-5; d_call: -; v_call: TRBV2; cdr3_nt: TGTGCCAGCAGTACCGCGCATCAGCCCCAGCATTTT; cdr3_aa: CASSTAHQPQHF
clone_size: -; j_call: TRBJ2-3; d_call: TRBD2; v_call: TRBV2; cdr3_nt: TGTGCCAGCAGTGATATTAGCGGGGGGTACACAGATACGCAGTATTTT; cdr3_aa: CASSDISGGYTDTQYF
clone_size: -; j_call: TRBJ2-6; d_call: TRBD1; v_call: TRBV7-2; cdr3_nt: TGTGCCAGCAGCTCGACAGGGGGCAACGTCCTGACTTTC; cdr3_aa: CASSSTGGNVLTF
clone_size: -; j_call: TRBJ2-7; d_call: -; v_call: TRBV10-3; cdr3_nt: TGTGCCATCAGTGAGTACTATGGGGAGCAGTACTTC; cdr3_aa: CAISEYYGEQYF
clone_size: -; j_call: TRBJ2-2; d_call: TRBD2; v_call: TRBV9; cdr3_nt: TGTGCCAGCAGCGTAGGACTAGCGGGGCCGGGCACCGGGGAGCTGTTTTTT; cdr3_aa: CASSVGLAGPGTGELFF
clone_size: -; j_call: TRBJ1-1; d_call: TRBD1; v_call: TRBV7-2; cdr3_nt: TGTGCCAGCAGCCGTGACAGGGGCGGGTACACTGAAGCTTTCTTT; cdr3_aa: CASSRDRGGYTEAFF
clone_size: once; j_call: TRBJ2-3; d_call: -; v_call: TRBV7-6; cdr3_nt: TGTGCCAGCAGCTCACGGGGCACAGATACGCAGTATTTT; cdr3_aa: CASSSRGTDTQYF
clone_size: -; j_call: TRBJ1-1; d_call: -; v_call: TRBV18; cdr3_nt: TGTGTCAGCTCTGAGTCCAGGGGGAACACTGAAGCTTTCTTT; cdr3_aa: CVSSESRGNTEAFF
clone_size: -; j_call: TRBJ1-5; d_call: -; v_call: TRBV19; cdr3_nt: TGTGCCAGTAACCAACAGGGTAGCAATCAGCCCCAGCATTTT; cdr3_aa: CASNQQGSNQPQHF
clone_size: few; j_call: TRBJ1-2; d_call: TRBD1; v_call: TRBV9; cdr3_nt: TGTGCCAGTAGGACAGGGGCCTATGGCTACACCTTC; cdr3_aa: CASRTGAYGYTF
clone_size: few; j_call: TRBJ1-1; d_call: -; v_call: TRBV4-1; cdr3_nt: TGCGCCAGCAGCCAGAGGGCGGTGAACACTGAAGCTTTCTTT; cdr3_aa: CASSQRAVNTEAFF
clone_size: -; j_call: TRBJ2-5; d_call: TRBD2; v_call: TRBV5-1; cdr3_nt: TGCGCCAGCAGCTTGTCTGGCGGGGGGGCCGTAGAGACCCAGTACTTC; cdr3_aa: CASSLSGGGAVETQYF
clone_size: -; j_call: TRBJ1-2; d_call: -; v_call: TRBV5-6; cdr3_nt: TGTGCCAGCAGCTTAGGGGGAAGCTATGGCTACACCTTC; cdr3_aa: CASSLGGSYGYTF
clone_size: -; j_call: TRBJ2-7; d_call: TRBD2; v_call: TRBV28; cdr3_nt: TGTGCCAGCAGCCTTGGGACGGGACTAGCGGGGGGCCCCTACGAGCAGTACTTC; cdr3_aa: CASSLGTGLAGGPYEQYF
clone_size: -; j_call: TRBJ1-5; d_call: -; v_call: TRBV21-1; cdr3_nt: TGTGCCAGCAGCCGCGGGATTAGCAATCAGCCCCAGCATTTT; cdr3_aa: CASSRGISNQPQHF
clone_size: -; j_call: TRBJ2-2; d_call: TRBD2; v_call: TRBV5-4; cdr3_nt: TGTGCCAGCAGCTCACCAATAGGGAGGGGTTCCGGGGAGCTGTTTTTT; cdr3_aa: CASSSPIGRGSGELFF
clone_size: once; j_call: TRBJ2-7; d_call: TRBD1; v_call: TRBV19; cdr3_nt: TGTGCCAGTAGTAGCCCCAAACAGGGGAAGTACGAGCAGTACTTC; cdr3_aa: CASSSPKQGKYEQYF
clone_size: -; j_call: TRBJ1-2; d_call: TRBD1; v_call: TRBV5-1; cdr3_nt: TGCGCCAGCAGCAGTACAGGGGGGCTAGCAGATGGCTACACCTTC; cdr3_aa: CASSSTGGLADGYTF
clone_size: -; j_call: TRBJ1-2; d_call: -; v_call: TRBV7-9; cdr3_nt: TGTGCCAGCAGCTATAATCAACAGGTCTACTATGGCTACACCTTC; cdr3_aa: CASSYNQQVYYGYTF
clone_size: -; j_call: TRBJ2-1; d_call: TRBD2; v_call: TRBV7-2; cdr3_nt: TGTGCCAGCAGCTTAGTCCGCCTAGCGGGGGGCAATGAGCAGTTCTTC; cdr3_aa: CASSLVRLAGGNEQFF
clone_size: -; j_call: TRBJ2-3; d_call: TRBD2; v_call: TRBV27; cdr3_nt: TGTGCCAGCACAGCCGCGGGCGGGGGGTCGCATACGCAGTATTTT; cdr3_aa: CASTAAGGGSHTQYF